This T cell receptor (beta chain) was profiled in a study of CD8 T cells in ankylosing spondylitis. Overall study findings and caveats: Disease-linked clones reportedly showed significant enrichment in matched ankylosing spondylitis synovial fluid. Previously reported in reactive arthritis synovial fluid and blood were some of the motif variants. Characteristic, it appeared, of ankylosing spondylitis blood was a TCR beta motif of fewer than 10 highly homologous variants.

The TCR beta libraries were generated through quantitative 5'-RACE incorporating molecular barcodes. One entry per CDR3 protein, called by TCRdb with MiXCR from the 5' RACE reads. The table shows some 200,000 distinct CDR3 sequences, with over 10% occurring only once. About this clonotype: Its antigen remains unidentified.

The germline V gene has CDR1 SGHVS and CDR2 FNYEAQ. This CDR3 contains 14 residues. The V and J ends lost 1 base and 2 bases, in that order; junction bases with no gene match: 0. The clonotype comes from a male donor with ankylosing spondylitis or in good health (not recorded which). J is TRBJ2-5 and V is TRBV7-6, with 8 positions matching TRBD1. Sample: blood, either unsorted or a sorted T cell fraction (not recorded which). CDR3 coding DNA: TGTGCCAGCAGCTTAGACAGGGGGCAAGAGACCCAGTACTTC. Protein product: CASSLDRGQETQYF.